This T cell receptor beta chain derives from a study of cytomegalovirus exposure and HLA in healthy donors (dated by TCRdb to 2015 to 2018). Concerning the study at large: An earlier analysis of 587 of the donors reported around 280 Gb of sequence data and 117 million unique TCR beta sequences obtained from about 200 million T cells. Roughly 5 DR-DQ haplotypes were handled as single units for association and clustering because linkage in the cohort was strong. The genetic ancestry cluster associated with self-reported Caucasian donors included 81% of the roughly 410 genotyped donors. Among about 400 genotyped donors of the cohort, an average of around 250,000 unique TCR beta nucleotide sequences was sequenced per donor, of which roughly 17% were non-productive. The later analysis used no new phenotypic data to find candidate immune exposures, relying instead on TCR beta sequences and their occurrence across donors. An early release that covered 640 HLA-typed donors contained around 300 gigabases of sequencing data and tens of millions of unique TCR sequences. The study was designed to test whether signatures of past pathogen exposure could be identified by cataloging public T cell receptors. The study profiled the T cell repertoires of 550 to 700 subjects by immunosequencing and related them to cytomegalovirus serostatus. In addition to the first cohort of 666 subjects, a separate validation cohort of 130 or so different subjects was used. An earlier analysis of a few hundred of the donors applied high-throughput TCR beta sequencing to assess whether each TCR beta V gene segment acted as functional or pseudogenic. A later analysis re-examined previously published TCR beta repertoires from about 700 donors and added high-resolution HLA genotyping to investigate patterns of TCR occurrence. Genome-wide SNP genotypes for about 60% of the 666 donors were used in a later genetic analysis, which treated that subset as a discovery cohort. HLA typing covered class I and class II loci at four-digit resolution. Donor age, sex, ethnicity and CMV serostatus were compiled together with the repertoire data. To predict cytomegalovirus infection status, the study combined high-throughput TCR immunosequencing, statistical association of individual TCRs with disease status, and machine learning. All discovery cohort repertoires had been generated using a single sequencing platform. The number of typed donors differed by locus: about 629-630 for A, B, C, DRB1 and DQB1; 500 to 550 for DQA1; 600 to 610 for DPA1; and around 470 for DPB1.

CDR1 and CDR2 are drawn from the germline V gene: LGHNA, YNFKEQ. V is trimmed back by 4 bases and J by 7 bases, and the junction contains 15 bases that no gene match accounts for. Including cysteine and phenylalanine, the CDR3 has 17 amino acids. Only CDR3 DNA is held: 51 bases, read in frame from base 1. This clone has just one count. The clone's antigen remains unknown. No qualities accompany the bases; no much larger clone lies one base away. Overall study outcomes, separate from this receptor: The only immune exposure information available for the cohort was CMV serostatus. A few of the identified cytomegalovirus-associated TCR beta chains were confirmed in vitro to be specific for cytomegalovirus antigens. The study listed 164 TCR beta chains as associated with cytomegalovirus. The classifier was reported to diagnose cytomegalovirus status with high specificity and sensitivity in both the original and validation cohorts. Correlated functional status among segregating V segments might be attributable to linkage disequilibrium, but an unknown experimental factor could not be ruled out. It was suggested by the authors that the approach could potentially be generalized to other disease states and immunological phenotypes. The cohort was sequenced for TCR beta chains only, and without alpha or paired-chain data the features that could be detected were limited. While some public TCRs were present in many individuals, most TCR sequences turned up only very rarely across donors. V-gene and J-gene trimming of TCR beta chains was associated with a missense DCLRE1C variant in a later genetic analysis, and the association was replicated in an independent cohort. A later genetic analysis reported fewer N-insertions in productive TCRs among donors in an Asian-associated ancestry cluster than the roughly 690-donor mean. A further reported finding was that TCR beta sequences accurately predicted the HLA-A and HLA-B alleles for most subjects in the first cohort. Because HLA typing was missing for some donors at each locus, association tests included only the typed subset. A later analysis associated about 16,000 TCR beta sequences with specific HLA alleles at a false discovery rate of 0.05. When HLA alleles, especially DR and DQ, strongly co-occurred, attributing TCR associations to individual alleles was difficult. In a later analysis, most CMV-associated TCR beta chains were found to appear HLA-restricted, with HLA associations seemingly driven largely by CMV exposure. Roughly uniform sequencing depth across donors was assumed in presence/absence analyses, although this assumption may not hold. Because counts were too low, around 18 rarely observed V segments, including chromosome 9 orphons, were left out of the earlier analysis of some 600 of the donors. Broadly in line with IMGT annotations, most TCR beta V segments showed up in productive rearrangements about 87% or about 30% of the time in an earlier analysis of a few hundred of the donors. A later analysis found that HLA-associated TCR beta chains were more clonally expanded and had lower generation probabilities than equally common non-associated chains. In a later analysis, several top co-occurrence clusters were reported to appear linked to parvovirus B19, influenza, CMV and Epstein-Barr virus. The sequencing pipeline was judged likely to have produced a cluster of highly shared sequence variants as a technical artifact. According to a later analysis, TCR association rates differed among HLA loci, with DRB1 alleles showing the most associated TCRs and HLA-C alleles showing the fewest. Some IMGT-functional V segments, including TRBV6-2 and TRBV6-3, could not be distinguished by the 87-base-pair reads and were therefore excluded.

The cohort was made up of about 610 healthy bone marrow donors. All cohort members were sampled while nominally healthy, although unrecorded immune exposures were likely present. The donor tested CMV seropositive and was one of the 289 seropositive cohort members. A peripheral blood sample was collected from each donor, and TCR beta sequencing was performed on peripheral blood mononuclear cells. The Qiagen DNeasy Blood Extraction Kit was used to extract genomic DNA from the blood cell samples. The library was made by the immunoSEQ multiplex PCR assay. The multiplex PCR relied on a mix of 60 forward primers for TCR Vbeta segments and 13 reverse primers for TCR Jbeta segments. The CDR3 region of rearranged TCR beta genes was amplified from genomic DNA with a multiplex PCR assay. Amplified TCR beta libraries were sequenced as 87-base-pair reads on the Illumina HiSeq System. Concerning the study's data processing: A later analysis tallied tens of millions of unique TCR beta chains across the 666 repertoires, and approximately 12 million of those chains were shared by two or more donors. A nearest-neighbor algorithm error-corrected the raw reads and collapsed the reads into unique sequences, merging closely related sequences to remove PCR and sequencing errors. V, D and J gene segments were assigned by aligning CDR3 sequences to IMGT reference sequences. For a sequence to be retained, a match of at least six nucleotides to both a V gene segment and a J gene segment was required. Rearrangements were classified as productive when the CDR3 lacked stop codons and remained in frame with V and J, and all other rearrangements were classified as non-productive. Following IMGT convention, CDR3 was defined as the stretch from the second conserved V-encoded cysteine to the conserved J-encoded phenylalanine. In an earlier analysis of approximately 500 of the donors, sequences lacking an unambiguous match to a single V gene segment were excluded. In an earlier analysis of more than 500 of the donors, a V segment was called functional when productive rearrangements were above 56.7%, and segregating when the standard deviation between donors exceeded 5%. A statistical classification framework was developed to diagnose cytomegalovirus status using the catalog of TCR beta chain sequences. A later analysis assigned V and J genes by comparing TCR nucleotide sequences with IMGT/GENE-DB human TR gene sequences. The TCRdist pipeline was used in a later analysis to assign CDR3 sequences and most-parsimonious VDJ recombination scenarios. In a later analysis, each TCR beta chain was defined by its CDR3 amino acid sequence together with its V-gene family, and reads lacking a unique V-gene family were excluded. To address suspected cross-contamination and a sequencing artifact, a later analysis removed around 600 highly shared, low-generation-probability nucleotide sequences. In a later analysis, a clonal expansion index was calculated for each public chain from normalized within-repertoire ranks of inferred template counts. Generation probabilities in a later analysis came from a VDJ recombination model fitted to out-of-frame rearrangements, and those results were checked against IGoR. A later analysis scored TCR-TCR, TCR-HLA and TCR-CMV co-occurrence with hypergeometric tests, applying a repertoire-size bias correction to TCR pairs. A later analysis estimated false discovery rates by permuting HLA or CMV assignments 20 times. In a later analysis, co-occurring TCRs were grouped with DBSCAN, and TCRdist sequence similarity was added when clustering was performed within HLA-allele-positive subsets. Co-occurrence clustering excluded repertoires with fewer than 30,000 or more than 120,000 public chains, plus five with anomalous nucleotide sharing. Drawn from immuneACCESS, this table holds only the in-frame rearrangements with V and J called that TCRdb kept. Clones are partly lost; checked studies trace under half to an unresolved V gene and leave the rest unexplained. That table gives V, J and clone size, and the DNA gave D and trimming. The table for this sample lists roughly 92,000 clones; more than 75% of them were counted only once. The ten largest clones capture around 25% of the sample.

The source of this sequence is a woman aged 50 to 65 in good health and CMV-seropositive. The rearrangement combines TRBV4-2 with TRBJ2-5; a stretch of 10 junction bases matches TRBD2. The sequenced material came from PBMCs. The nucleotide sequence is TGTGCCAGCAGCCCTCATCCGAGCGGGGGGGCCGGGGGGACCCAGTACTTC. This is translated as CASSPHPSGGAGGTQYF.